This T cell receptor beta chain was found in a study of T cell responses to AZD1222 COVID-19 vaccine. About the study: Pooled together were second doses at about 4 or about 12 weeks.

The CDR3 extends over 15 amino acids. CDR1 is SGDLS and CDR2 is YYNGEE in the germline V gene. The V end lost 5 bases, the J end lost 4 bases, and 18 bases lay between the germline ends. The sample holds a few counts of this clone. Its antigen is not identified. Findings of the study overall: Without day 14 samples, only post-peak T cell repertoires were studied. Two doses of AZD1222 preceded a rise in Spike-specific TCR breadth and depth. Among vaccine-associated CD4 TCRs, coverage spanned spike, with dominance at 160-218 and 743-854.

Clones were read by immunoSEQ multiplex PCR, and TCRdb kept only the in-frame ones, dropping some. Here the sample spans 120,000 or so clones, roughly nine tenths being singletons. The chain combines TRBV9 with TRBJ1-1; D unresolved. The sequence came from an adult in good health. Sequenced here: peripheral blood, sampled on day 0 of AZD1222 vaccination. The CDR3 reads CASRGWRGKVTEAFF. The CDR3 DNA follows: TGTGCCAGCAGGGGGTGGCGGGGAAAGGTCACTGAAGCTTTCTTT.